Below are 23 T cell receptor beta chains sequenced from a single sample in a study of Ad26.COV2.S vaccination and SARS-CoV-2 variants. The treatment is: some 19 received Ad26.COV2.S at low or high dose, single or two shots; roughly 5 received placebo; per-sample allocation not given. On day 63 after the first injection, vaccine and placebo recipients gave samples. Some clones are missing from TCRdb's copy, which holds only in-frame ones; the method was immunoSEQ multiplex PCR. This repertoire shows 380,000 or so clones, 75% to 90% found once; its top ten account for around 4.5%. The sample in question was peripheral blood, obtained in a trial of Ad26.COV2.S vaccine versus placebo. The receptor set was obtained from a person between 18 and 65 years old who received the Ad26.COV2.S COVID-19 vaccine or a placebo.

The rearrangement links TRBV4-3 to TRBJ2-4; possibly TRBD2 for D (7 bases). Germline lookup yields CDR1 LGHNA and CDR2 YSLEER. The CDR3 covers 14 residues. Deletions cut 0 bases from V and 9 bases from J, with 12 bases between. The CDR3 sequence: CASSQEKGGTIQYF. For the CDR3, the DNA is TGCGCCAGCAGCCAAGAAAAGGGGGGGACCATTCAGTACTTC.

The V call is TRBV5-5, the J call TRBJ1-1, with 10 bases that match TRBD1. Germline trimming cut 3 bases from V and 7 bases from J; bases unmatched to any gene: 9. Per the germline V gene, CDR1 is SGHKS and CDR2 is YYEKEE (reference sequence). This CDR3 is built from 15 residues. CDR3 region: CASSSGQGPTHEAFF. CDR3 sequence (DNA): TGTGCCAGCAGCTCGGGACAGGGGCCAACCCATGAAGCTTTCTTT.

This clone was picked up many times. V gene TRBV19 combines with J gene TRBJ1-2; TRBD1 agrees at 10 bases. The CDR3 extends over 13 amino acids. Germline values: CDR1 LNHDA, CDR2 SQIVND (reference sequence). V was pared by 5 bases and J by 6 bases, with 3 bases of the junction left unmatched. As DNA, the CDR3 is TGTGCCAGTAGTGACAGGGGGCTCGATGGCTACACCTTC. Translation gives CASSDRGLDGYTF. The variable domain in full, completed from reference TRBV19 and TRBJ1-2, reads DGGITQSPKYLFRKEGQNVTLSCEQNLNHDAMYWYRQDPGQGLRLIYYSQIVNDFQKGDIAEGYSVSREKKESFPLTVTSAQKNPTAFYLCASSDRGLDGYTFGSGTRLTVV.

This chain connects TRBV28 to TRBJ1-5; D call uncertain. The V end was cut by 3 bases, the J end by 0 bases, with 6 bases between. CDR3 length equals 14 residues. CDR1 is MDHEN, CDR2 SYDVKM, per germline. The CDR3 DNA is TGTGCCAGCAGTTTTCAGGATAGCAATCAGCCCCAGCATTTT. It codes for CASSFQDSNQPQHF. The full variable domain, completed using reference TRBV28 and TRBJ1-5, is DVKVTQSSRYLVKRTGEKVFLECVQDMDHENMFWYRQDPGLGLRLIYFSYDVKMKEKGDIPEGYSVSREKKERFSLILESASTNQTSMYLCASSFQDSNQPQHFGDGTRLSIL.

This clone was seen a single time. V usage is TRBV5-1 and J usage is TRBJ2-5; the D is unclear. There are 14 residues in the CDR3. Germline V gene sequence: CDR1 SGHRS, CDR2 YFSETQ. V was shortened by 5 bases and J by 3 bases, with 14 bases between the two germline ends. CDR3 nucleotides: TGCGCCAGCAGGCGCCTGGGTTCCGAAGAGACCCAGTACTTC. It codes for CASRRLGSEETQYF.

The chain joins TRBV28 to TRBJ2-3; D is undetermined. The CDR3 extends over 13 amino acids. CDR1 is MDHEN and CDR2 is SYDVKM in the germline V gene. V dropped 7 bases and J dropped 1 base, with 9 bases sitting between them. CDR3 loop: CASIPGGTDTQYF. Written as DNA, the CDR3 is TGTGCCAGCATACCCGGTGGCACAGATACGCAGTATTTT.

This clone has only one observation. V and J are TRBV6-4 and TRBJ1-1; D call uncertain. Looked up from germline, CDR1 is MRHNA and CDR2 is SNTAGT. V dropped 3 bases and J dropped 4 bases, with 9 bases sitting between them. The CDR3 spans 13 residues. CDR3 loop: CASSEMGGTEAFF. CDR3 nucleotides: TGTGCCAGCAGTGAAATGGGCGGCACTGAAGCTTTCTTT.

The chain links TRBV7-2 to TRBJ2-7; TRBD2 is a possible D gene (6 bases). CDR3 size: 15 residues. Germline values: CDR1 SGHTA, CDR2 FQGNSA. V was pared by 1 base and J by 0 bases, with 10 bases between. CDR3 in amino acids: CASSLVADPSYEQYF. The CDR3 DNA sequence: TGTGCCAGCAGCTTAGTAGCGGACCCCTCCTACGAGCAGTACTTC.

This chain uses TRBV10-3 with TRBJ2-7, with 8 bases aligning to TRBD1. V lost 11 bases to trimming and J lost 7 bases; unmatched junction nucleotides: 19. Germline V CDR1 and CDR2: ENHRY, SYGVKD. The CDR3 loop spans 15 amino acids. As DNA, the CDR3 is TGTGCCGCGAAGCCCGGGACAGGTCCGTACCATGAGCAGTACTTC. It specifies CAAKPGTGPYHEQYF.

The genes are TRBV29-1 and TRBJ1-2, with D possibly matching TRBD1 (6 bases). CDR3 size: 13 residues. V lost 4 bases, J lost 4 bases, and 13 bases lay in between. Germline V gene data show CDR1 as SQVTM and CDR2 as ANQGSEA. CDR3 bases: TGCAGCGTTGCCGGGGGCTCGGGCTATGGCTACACCTTC. It specifies CSVAGGSGYGYTF.

This chain links TRBV2 with TRBJ2-1; D might be TRBD1 or TRBD2, each matching 6 bases. The germline V gene encodes CDR1 SNHLY and CDR2 FYNNEI. The CDR3 is 15 amino acids. The germline V and J ends were trimmed by 4 bases and 9 bases, with 19 bases remaining between them. The CDR3 nucleotides read TGTGCCAGCAGTGTATCCGGGGGCGCAGAATCTGAGCAGTTCTTC. This sequence encodes CASSVSGGAESEQFF.

As DNA, the CDR3 is TGTGCCAGCAGCCCCGGCGGACTAGCGGGAGAATCCTACAATGAGCAGTTCTTC. This sequence encodes CASSPGGLAGESYNEQFF. This chain connects TRBV5-4 to TRBJ2-1, with 13 positions matching TRBD2. CDR3 length equals 18 residues. The junction had 8 bases not matched to a gene; V was cut back by 4 bases and J by 1 base. Germline lookup yields CDR1 SGHNT and CDR2 YYREEE (reference sequence).

This clone was detected only once. This chain uses TRBV2 with TRBJ2-5, with no clear D. Germline V gives CDR1 SNHLY, CDR2 FYNNEI. V was shortened by 7 bases and J by 5 bases, with 14 bases between the two germline ends. The CDR3 contains 13 residues. For the CDR3, the DNA is TGTGCCAGCACCTTTAGTAGGGCGGAGACCCAGTACTTC. Amino acids: CASTFSRAETQYF.

The rearrangement joins TRBV11-3 to TRBJ2-3; either TRBD1 or TRBD2 may fit D (6 bases each). In germline, CDR1 is SGHNT, CDR2 YENEEA. The CDR3 loop spans 13 amino acids. V lost 5 bases and J 2 bases, leaving 8 bases between the germline ends. The CDR3 nucleotides read TGTGCCAGCAGCCGGGGGCCCACAGATACGCAGTATTTT. It yields the protein CASSRGPTDTQYF.

This chain links TRBV7-9 with TRBJ2-5, with 8 bases matching TRBD1. V lost 4 bases and J lost 2; bases outside the gene matches: 3. From germline, CDR1 is SEHNR and CDR2 FQNEAQ (reference sequence). CDR3 size: 14 residues. CDR3 region: CASSSQGAQETQYF. The CDR3 bases are TGTGCCAGCAGCTCCCAGGGGGCACAAGAGACCCAGTACTTC.

The chain recombines TRBV4-1 with TRBJ2-3, with 15 bases identical to TRBD2. The CDR3 has 17 amino acids. Trimming took 1 base from V and 7 from J; bases not matched to a gene: 6. CDR1 is MGHRA and CDR2 is YSYEKL in the germline V gene. CDR3 sequence reads: CASSQGGTSGRSNTQYF. CDR3 coding DNA: TGCGCCAGCAGCCAAGGGGGGACTAGCGGGAGGTCAAATACGCAGTATTTT.

This rearrangement joins TRBV7-2 to TRBJ2-3, with a tentative D call TRBD1 (5 bases). Germline-derived CDR1 and CDR2 are SGHTA and FQGNSA. The ends were cut back, 4 bases at V and 2 bases at J, with 16 bases in the middle. The CDR3 is 16 amino acids. DNA of the CDR3: TGTGCCAGCAGCTCCCAGGGCCTCCAATACACAGATACGCAGTATTTT. This codes for CASSSQGLQYTDTQYF.

This sequence joins TRBV6-5 and TRBJ2-7, with 7 bases fitting TRBD1. The germline gives CDR1 MNHEY, CDR2 SVGAGI. V gave up 6 bases and J gave up 5 bases; unmatched junction bases: 7. There are 13 residues in the CDR3. The CDR3 DNA sequence: TGTGCCAGCAGCCGTGGACAGGTTAACGAGCAGTACTTC. Its translation: CASSRGQVNEQYF.

This rearrangement joins TRBV9 to TRBJ2-3; 10 bases agree with TRBD2. CDR1 is SGDLS and CDR2 is YYNGEE in the germline V gene. V lost 0 bases and J lost 5; bases outside the gene matches: 3. The CDR3 extends over 15 amino acids. CDR3 in DNA: TGTGCCAGCAGCGTAGAGAGCGGGGGGGAAGATACGCAGTATTTT. It translates to CASSVESGGEDTQYF.

The chain links TRBV7-9 to TRBJ2-7; tentative D call: TRBD1 (5 bases). This CDR3 region has 15 residues. Trimming pared 1 base from V and 2 bases from J, leaving 12 bases between. Germline V lookup: CDR1 SEHNR, CDR2 FQNEAQ (reference sequence). The CDR3 region is CASSLEQGRTYEQYF. The CDR3 DNA reads as TGTGCCAGCAGCTTAGAGCAGGGCAGGACCTACGAGCAGTACTTC.

CDR3 protein: CASSLGGGQETQYF. The CDR3 DNA reads as TGTGCCAGCAGCTTGGGTGGGGGCCAAGAGACCCAGTACTTC. The chain joins TRBV5-8 to TRBJ2-5; D tentatively fits TRBD1 or TRBD2 (5 bases each). The CDR3 loop spans 14 amino acids. V lost 0 bases and J lost 1, with 7 bases in between. CDR1 is SGHTS, CDR2 YDEGEE, per germline.

This chain joins TRBV2 and TRBJ2-4, with D unresolved. CDR1 is SNHLY, CDR2 FYNNEI, per germline. Trimming took 4 bases from V and 0 from J, leaving 7 bases between them. CDR3 size: 14 residues. The CDR3 sequence is CASSVDLAKNIQYF. The CDR3 nucleotides read TGTGCCAGCAGTGTAGATCTAGCCAAAAACATTCAGTACTTC.

This chain links TRBV6-5 with TRBJ1-1, with 7 nucleotides matching TRBD1. With 0 bases clipped from V and 1 base from J, the junction kept 2 bases outside the gene matches. There are 15 residues in the CDR3. Germline values: CDR1 MNHEY, CDR2 SVGAGI. CDR3 nucleotides: TGTGCCAGCAGTTACTCTGGGACAGCGAACACTGAAGCTTTCTTT. Translating gives CASSYSGTANTEAFF.